This TCR beta chain originates from a study of cytomegalovirus exposure and HLA in healthy donors. Study-wide context: About 85 million unique TCR sequences came from HLA-typed donors in an early release. General study results and limits: A later analysis showed that HLA-associated TCR beta chains had undergone more clonal expansion than equally common others. Using a false discovery rate of 0.05, a later analysis showed that 16,951 TCR beta sequences were associated with HLA alleles. Apart from CMV serostatus, no immune exposure information was available.

Comment on this clone: Its antigen is still unknown.

60 Vbeta and 13 Jbeta primers were used in PCR. Produced via immunoSEQ multiplex PCR; TCRdb's table is partial and in-frame only. The sample holds approximately 180,000 clones. The specimen was PBMCs. The clonotype comes from a man younger than 40 in good health and CMV-seronegative.

CDR3 region: CASSSFWASEADTQYF. DNA for the CDR3: TGTGCCAGCAGCTCCTTCTGGGCTAGCGAAGCAGATACGCAGTATTTT. This chain connects TRBV11-2 to TRBJ2-3; tentatively, D is TRBD2 (6 bases). Germline V lookup: CDR1 SGHAT, CDR2 FQNNGV. V gave up 4 bases and J gave up 4 bases, with 18 bases separating them. The CDR3 covers 16 residues.